This paragraph covers one T cell receptor beta chain sequence. Its antigen is unknown. These data come from a study of T cell responses to AZD1222 COVID-19 vaccine. On the study more broadly: The analysis combined second doses at about 4 or about 12 weeks.

CDR1 and CDR2 (germline): SGHDN, FVKESK. The CDR3 totals 14 residues. V lost 4 bases, J lost 7 bases, and 16 bases lay in between. Profiling relied on immunoSEQ multiplex PCR, and the TCRdb table lists in-frame clones only, not all of them. The table has roughly 70,000 clones, roughly four fifths seen once. General observations from the study: Targets within unmutated variant regions were reportedly found for nearly half of spike-specific TCRs. Only a handful of AZD1222 recipients, about six in all, had baseline seropositivity. Donors were largely white British and mainly female; clonal diversity was possibly underestimated.

The chain joins TRBV14 to TRBJ2-5; D call uncertain. Sample: peripheral blood, taken on day 0 of AZD1222 vaccination. The receptor was derived from an adult in good health. The CDR3 sequence: CASSRRPLDGTQYF. In nucleotides, the CDR3 is TGTGCCAGCAGCCGTCGACCGCTGGATGGGACCCAGTACTTC.